Presented here are 32 T cell receptor beta chains from one specimen sequenced in a study of post-analysis software for immune sequencing data. Notes on the study in general: Controls showed lower frequencies than patients for roughly five TRBV segments, and TRBV5-6, TRBV5-1 and TRBV20-1 were among these.

The antigens these receptors bind are not known. Unique molecular identifiers featured in each of the TCR beta cDNA libraries. TCRdb reanalysed the PCR reads using MiXCR and keeps one entry per CDR3 protein. The sample lists about 540,000 distinct CDR3 sequences, around a third occurring once. Sequencing used blood. These receptors all come from a girl aged 2 to 17 with multiple sclerosis.

In its sample, this clonotype was seen a few times. This sequence joins TRBV3-1 and TRBJ2-3; D may be TRBD1 (5 bases). The length of the CDR3 is 13 residues. Trimming removed 4 bases at V and 7 bases at J, with 12 bases between. CDR1 and CDR2 from the germline V gene are LGHDT and YNNKEL (reference sequence). The CDR3 DNA reads TGTGCCAGCAGCCCGGAACACAGGAATACGCAGTATTTT. Protein product: CASSPEHRNTQYF.

The chain is built from TRBV6-5 and TRBJ2-5; D is undetermined. The ends were cut back, 1 base at V and 3 bases at J, with 9 bases in the middle. Germline V CDR1 and CDR2: MNHEY, SVGAGI. The length of the CDR3 is 14 residues. The CDR3 region is CASSYFLGKETQYF. In DNA, the CDR3 is TGTGCCAGCAGTTACTTCCTGGGTAAAGAGACCCAGTACTTC.

The chain has TRBV24-1 and TRBJ2-1; the match to TRBD2 covers 8 bases. V shed 2 bases and J 10 bases; nucleotides not matched to a gene: 9. From germline, CDR1 is KGHDR and CDR2 SFDVKD. The CDR3 has 15 amino acids. The CDR3 protein is CATSDSGGGQDEQFF. The CDR3 nucleotides are TGTGCCACCAGTGATTCCGGGGGGGGCCAGGACGAGCAGTTCTTC.

J is TRBJ2-3 and V is TRBV28, with TRBD2 identical over 12 bases. CDR3 size: 16 residues. CDR1 is MDHEN, CDR2 SYDVKM, per germline. The V segment lost 5 bases and the J segment 2 bases; nucleotides outside the gene matches: 5. CDR3 amino acids: CASSQGLAGSTDTQYF. In nucleotides, the CDR3 is TGTGCCAGCAGTCAAGGACTAGCGGGGTCCACAGATACGCAGTATTTT. Complete variable domain (other parts from reference TRBV28 and TRBJ2-3): DVKVTQSSRYLVKRTGEKVFLECVQDMDHENMFWYRQDPGLGLRLIYFSYDVKMKEKGDIPEGYSVSREKKERFSLILESASTNQTSMYLCASSQGLAGSTDTQYFGPGTRLTVL.

The sample holds a few counts of this clonotype. J is TRBJ1-5 and V is TRBV20-1; tentative D call: TRBD1 (6 bases). V lost 3 bases, J lost 1 base, and 16 bases lay in between. The CDR3 runs 16 residues. Germline V lookup: CDR1 DFQATT, CDR2 SNEGSKA (reference sequence). CDR3 residues: CSASLAGDVSNQPQHF. CDR3 DNA: TGCAGTGCTAGCCTGGCAGGGGATGTGAGCAATCAGCCCCAGCATTTT.

The rearrangement links TRBV20-1 to TRBJ2-1, with 12 bases matching TRBD2. This CDR3 comprises 16 residues. CDR1 and CDR2 from the germline V gene are DFQATT and SNEGSKA (reference sequence). V shed 4 bases and J 4 bases; nucleotides not matched to a gene: 8. In nucleotides, the CDR3 is TGCAGTGCTAAGCCTAGCGGGGGGGTCCGATACAATGAGCAGTTCTTC. This codes for CSAKPSGGVRYNEQFF.

Here the CDR3 reads CASSLERRLATGELFF. The CDR3 bases are TGTGCCAGCAGCTTAGAGCGTCGACTAGCCACCGGGGAGCTGTTTTTT. This chain uses TRBV7-2 with TRBJ2-2; 7 bases are shared with TRBD2. Germline V gene sequence: CDR1 SGHTA, CDR2 FQGNSA. V lost 1 base and J lost 4; bases outside the gene matches: 6. The length of the CDR3 is 16 residues.

This clonotype was detected a few times. The chain links TRBV5-4 to TRBJ2-1, with TRBD1 identical over 9 bases. Germline CDR1 is SGHNT and CDR2 is YYREEE (reference sequence). This CDR3 has 16 amino acids. V trimming: 4 bases; J trimming: 6 bases; junction bases outside the gene matches: 11. In nucleotides, the CDR3 is TGTGCCAGCAGCCCCCTTACCGGGACAGGGAGCAATGAGCAGTTCTTC. It codes for CASSPLTGTGSNEQFF. Looking up the rest from reference TRBV5-4 and TRBJ2-1 gives the full variable domain: ETGVTQSPTHLIKTRGQQVTLRCSSQSGHNTVSWYQQALGQGPQFIFQYYREEENGRGNFPPRFSGLQFPNYSSELNVNALELDDSALYLCASSPLTGTGSNEQFFGPGTRLTVL.

This clonotype showed up just a few times. The CDR3 here is CASSLAVADTQYF. In DNA, the CDR3 is TGCGCCAGCAGCTTGGCCGTTGCAGATACGCAGTATTTT. This chain connects TRBV5-1 to TRBJ2-3; D gene unclear. CDR3 length: 13 residues. The germline gives CDR1 SGHRS, CDR2 YFSETQ. The V gene lost 0 bases and the J gene lost 4 bases, with 6 bases spanning the gap.

This chain uses TRBV7-9 with TRBJ1-4, with D unresolved. This CDR3 comprises 12 residues. With 1 base removed from V and 8 bases from J, the gap between germline ends came to 5 bases. Germline V lookup: CDR1 SEHNR, CDR2 FQNEAQ (reference sequence). CDR3 DNA sequence: TGTGCCAGCAGCTTAGAAAAGGAAAAACTGTTTTTT. This gives the protein CASSLEKEKLFF.

This clonotype was counted only a few times. This chain connects TRBV20-1 to TRBJ1-5; no clear D. Germline CDR1 reads DFQATT; CDR2 reads SNEGSKA (reference sequence). V gave up 3 bases and J gave up 7 bases, with 16 bases separating them. This CDR3 comprises 14 residues. CDR3 nucleotide sequence: TGCAGTGCTAGCGAGACAACAGCGGTCCAGCCCCAGCATTTT. Its translation is CSASETTAVQPQHF.

This clonotype was seen a handful of times. V usage is TRBV3-1 and J usage is TRBJ2-1; TRBD1 aligns across 7 bases. CDR3 length: 15 residues. CDR1 and CDR2 (germline): LGHDT, YNNKEL (reference sequence). The junction had 10 bases not matched to a gene; V was cut back by 4 bases and J by 7 bases. CDR3 residues: CASSRRTGGVNEQFF. The CDR3 coding sequence is TGTGCCAGCAGCCGAAGGACAGGTGGGGTAAATGAGCAGTTCTTC.

J is TRBJ1-4 and V is TRBV7-9, with D tentatively TRBD1 (5 bases). Germline V gives CDR1 SEHNR, CDR2 FQNEAQ (reference sequence). The ends were cut back, 4 bases at V and 8 bases at J, with 23 bases in the middle. The CDR3 contains 17 residues. The CDR3 spells CASSYNVGRDEAEKLFF. CDR3 bases: TGTGCCAGCAGCTACAACGTGGGAAGGGACGAGGCGGAAAAACTGTTTTTT.

This clonotype was counted only a few times. This chain links TRBV20-1 with TRBJ2-1; 10 bases line up with TRBD1. Trimming cost V 6 bases and J 3 bases; bases outside gene matches: 8. The CDR3 is 15 amino acids. Germline lookup yields CDR1 DFQATT and CDR2 SNEGSKA (reference sequence). Here the CDR3 reads CSAPARTGGYNEQFF. In DNA, the CDR3 is TGCAGTGCACCTGCTAGGACAGGGGGCTACAATGAGCAGTTCTTC.

The rearrangement links TRBV24-1 to TRBJ2-7, with D hard to call. Germline lookup yields CDR1 KGHDR and CDR2 SFDVKD. CDR3 length: 12 residues. V gave up 4 bases and J gave up 3 bases, with 6 bases separating them. CDR3 protein: CATSDWGYEQYF. The CDR3 DNA reads TGTGCCACCAGTGACTGGGGCTACGAGCAGTACTTC.

The chain combines TRBV5-5 with TRBJ2-6; the D is unclear. The CDR3 extends over 16 amino acids. The germline V gene encodes CDR1 SGHKS and CDR2 YYEKEE (reference sequence). The V gene lost 2 bases and the J gene lost 2 bases, with 11 bases spanning the gap. In DNA, the CDR3 is TGTGCCAGCAGCTTCTACCGGGTAGCTGGGGCCAACGTCCTGACTTTC. It translates to CASSFYRVAGANVLTF.

This clonotype was detected a few times. The V call is TRBV7-9, the J call TRBJ2-1, with 8 nucleotides matching TRBD2. Looked up from germline, CDR1 is SEHNR and CDR2 is FQNEAQ (reference sequence). CDR3 length equals 15 residues. V gave up 5 bases and J gave up 3 bases; unmatched junction bases: 6. The CDR3 here is CASSPTSGNYNEQFF. The CDR3, as DNA: TGTGCCAGCAGCCCCACTAGCGGCAACTACAATGAGCAGTTCTTC.

The rearrangement joins TRBV5-1 to TRBJ2-3, with D hard to call. Germline CDR1 and CDR2: SGHRS and YFSETQ. Deletions cut 4 bases from V and 5 bases from J, with 5 bases between. The CDR3 consists of 11 residues. CDR3 amino acids: CASSDEDTQYF. The CDR3 coding sequence is TGCGCCAGCAGCGATGAAGATACGCAGTATTTT. The full variable domain, completed using reference TRBV5-1 and TRBJ2-3, is KAGVTQTPRYLIKTRGQQVTLSCSPISGHRSVSWYQQTPGQGLQFLFEYFSETQRNKGNFPGRFSGRQFSNSRSEMNVSTLELGDSALYLCASSDEDTQYFGPGTRLTVL.

This clonotype was seen a handful of times. J is TRBJ2-6 and V is TRBV7-9, with D perhaps TRBD1 (6 bases). Germline V gene lookup returns CDR1 SEHNR and CDR2 FQNEAQ (reference sequence). Trimming cost V 4 bases and J 1 base, with 11 bases left between them. This CDR3 comprises 16 residues. The DNA of the CDR3 is TGTGCCAGCAGCTCCATCCAGGGGTCTGGGGCCAACGTCCTGACTTTC. Encoded protein: CASSSIQGSGANVLTF.

The CDR3 sequence: CASSPVPGQGPSNEKLFF. In DNA, the CDR3 is TGCGCCAGCAGCCCGGTTCCGGGACAGGGGCCCTCTAATGAAAAACTGTTTTTT. The chain joins TRBV5-1 to TRBJ1-4; 10 nucleotides line up with TRBD1. The germline CDR1 and CDR2 sequences are SGHRS and YFSETQ. The CDR3 sequence is 18 residues long. With 4 bases clipped from V and 3 bases from J, the junction kept 12 bases outside the gene matches.

This clonotype has just a few counts. J is TRBJ1-2 and V is TRBV2; D perhaps matches TRBD1 (5 bases). CDR3 length equals 15 residues. Germline V gene data show CDR1 as SNHLY and CDR2 as FYNNEI. V lost 6 bases to trimming and J lost 0 bases, with 14 bases between them. CDR3 sequence (DNA): TGTGCCAGCAGGGCCGGGACGGGGACTAACTATGGCTACACCTTC. This sequence encodes CASRAGTGTNYGYTF.

This clonotype was seen once. CDR3 in amino acids: CASSLGYGTGNTEAFF. The CDR3 DNA reads as TGCGCCAGCAGCTTGGGATACGGGACAGGGAACACTGAAGCTTTCTTT. This chain connects TRBV5-1 to TRBJ1-1; 8 nucleotides line up with TRBD1. The CDR3 has 16 residues. Per germline, CDR1 SGHRS and CDR2 YFSETQ. Germline trimming cut 0 bases from V and 1 base from J; bases unmatched to any gene: 5.

This chain joins TRBV25-1 and TRBJ1-4; 7 positions agree with TRBD1. This CDR3 comprises 15 residues. Trimming at V came to 4 bases and at J to 8 bases, leaving 10 bases not matched to a gene. Germline V gene lookup returns CDR1 MGHDK and CDR2 SYGVNS. The CDR3, as DNA: TGTGCCAGCAGTGGTGTTCAGGGGGTGGAAGAAAAACTGTTTTTT. Its translation is CASSGVQGVEEKLFF. The full variable domain, its missing parts supplied by reference TRBV25-1 and TRBJ1-4, is EADIYQTPRYLVIGTGKKITLECSQTMGHDKMYWYQQDPGMELHLIHYSYGVNSTEKGDLSSESTVSRIRTEHFPLTLESARPSHTSQYLCASSGVQGVEEKLFFGSGTQLSVL.

The chain joins TRBV12-3 or TRBV12-4 to TRBJ1-5; D is uncertain. Deletions cut 6 bases from V and 0 bases from J, with 9 bases between. The CDR3 is made up of 14 amino acids. CDR3 sequence: CASRSSDSNQPQHF. In DNA form, the CDR3 reads TGTGCCAGCAGGTCCTCAGATAGCAATCAGCCCCAGCATTTT.

This clonotype was seen more than once but under ten times. The rearrangement uses TRBV27 and TRBJ2-7, with a weak D call TRBD1 (6 bases). V lost 6 bases, J lost 0 bases, and 15 bases lay in between. CDR1 is MNHEY, CDR2 SMNVEV, per germline (reference sequence). The length of the CDR3 is 15 residues. CDR3: CASRGQVGGSYEQYF. In DNA form, the CDR3 reads TGTGCCAGCAGGGGCCAGGTAGGGGGCTCCTACGAGCAGTACTTC.

This clonotype has only a few counts. V is TRBV3-1 and J is TRBJ2-2; 7 bases fit TRBD1. The V gene end was trimmed by 5 bases and the J gene end by 7 bases; junction bases not matched to a gene: 7. The CDR3 runs to 14 residues. Germline-derived CDR1 and CDR2 are LGHDT and YNNKEL (reference sequence). The CDR3 here is CASSMDRFFGELFF. The CDR3 DNA sequence: TGTGCCAGCAGCATGGACAGGTTTTTCGGGGAGCTGTTTTTT.

This clonotype has only one observation. A junction boundary mismatches the germline segment, possibly from a read error. The chain has TRBV10-3 and TRBJ2-5, with 9 bases lining up with TRBD1. Judging by the DNA end, TRBJ2-7 fits better; the J call may be wrong. CDR3 length: 15 residues. Per germline, CDR1 ENHRY and CDR2 SYGVKD. The CDR3, as DNA: TGTGTCATCAGACTGGAATGGACAGGGGACAACGAGCAGTACTTC. Its protein product is CVIRLEWTGDNEQYF.

This chain uses TRBV6-5 with TRBJ1-1, with D possibly TRBD1 on 5 matching bases. Trimming cost V 4 bases and J 5 bases, with 20 bases left between them. There are 16 residues in the CDR3. Germline-derived CDR1 and CDR2 are MNHEY and SVGAGI. CDR3 coding DNA: TGTGCCAGCAGTTTCCTTACAGGTGGGGCAAGGACTGAAGCTTTCTTT. Amino acid sequence: CASSFLTGGARTEAFF.

This chain joins TRBV7-2 and TRBJ1-2; possibly TRBD1 for D (6 bases). Germline values: CDR1 SGHTA, CDR2 FQGNSA. V lost 3 bases and J 8 bases, leaving 19 bases between the germline ends. CDR3 length: 15 amino acids. The CDR3 region is CASSLDRGGSGGYTF. The CDR3 DNA reads TGTGCCAGCAGCTTGGACAGAGGAGGATCAGGCGGCTACACCTTC.

This clonotype was counted between two and nine times. The chain combines TRBV29-1 with TRBJ2-7; 9 bases agree with TRBD1. J gave up 3 bases and V 3 bases, and 6 bases lay outside the gene matches. Per germline, CDR1 SQVTM and CDR2 ANQGSEA. There are 14 residues in the CDR3. CDR3 DNA: TGCAGCGTTGACGGGACAGGGCCCGTCTACGAGCAGTACTTC. It codes for CSVDGTGPVYEQYF.

This clonotype was picked up many times. The gene calls are TRBV4-1 and TRBJ2-3; D is perhaps TRBD2 (6 bases). V lost 8 bases and J lost 4, with 19 bases in between. This CDR3 comprises 15 residues. Germline V CDR1 and CDR2: MGHRA, YSYEKL. The CDR3: CASLTSPGEADTQYF. For the CDR3, the DNA is TGCGCCAGCCTTACTAGCCCAGGTGAGGCAGATACGCAGTATTTT.

This chain joins TRBV28 and TRBJ2-1; TRBD1 aligns across 11 bases. Germline loops: CDR1 MDHEN, CDR2 SYDVKM. The CDR3 has 16 residues. With 5 bases clipped from V and 6 bases from J, the junction kept 9 bases outside the gene matches. CDR3 coding DNA: TGTGCCAGCAGTCTACGAGTGGGGACAGGGGGCAATGAGCAGTTCTTC. Its protein is CASSLRVGTGGNEQFF.